These 20 T cell receptor beta chains came from one sample sequenced in a study of shared clonotypes between healthy human individuals. Produced via immunoSEQ multiplex PCR; TCRdb's table is partial and in-frame only. This table has 2 million to 3 million clones, 93% appearing once. The sequencing sample was made of naive CD4+ T cells from PBMCs. Subset meaning: CD45RA+ positively selected. The receptors come from a man younger than 35 in good health. Some clones in this sample may be carry-over from other donors' samples.

The chain joins TRBV4-3 to TRBJ2-7, with unresolved D. V shed 3 bases and J shed 2 bases, with 8 bases lying between them. Germline V gives CDR1 LGHNA, CDR2 YSLEER. The length of the CDR3 is 13 residues. The CDR3 DNA follows: TGCGCCAGCAGCCAGAGTACTCCCTACGAGCAGTACTTC. This sequence encodes CASSQSTPYEQYF.

The V gene is TRBV6-5, the J gene TRBJ1-2; D remains ambiguous. The CDR3 is 15 amino acids. Germline V CDR1 and CDR2: MNHEY, SVGAGI. V shed 6 bases and J shed 7 bases, with 21 bases lying between them. Here the CDR3 DNA reads TGTGCCAGCAGAAACACGGTCTCTGGGTCGGGTGGCTACACCTTC. Translating gives CASRNTVSGSGGYTF.

The count of this clone is one. The chain joins TRBV2 to TRBJ1-1, with 7 bases lining up with TRBD1. J lost 3 bases, V lost 6 bases, and 7 bases had no gene match. Germline assignment: CDR1 SNHLY and CDR2 FYNNEI. The CDR3 runs to 14 residues. This CDR3 reads CASRDRVGDTEAFF. The CDR3 DNA is TGTGCCAGCAGAGACAGGGTGGGGGACACTGAAGCTTTCTTT.

As for this clone: Other DNA sequences in the same sample also yield this CDR3. The chain is built from TRBV7-8 and TRBJ2-7, with D uncertain. Trimming removed 4 bases from V and 0 bases from J, with 10 bases in between. CDR3 size: 14 residues. The germline V gene has CDR1 SGHVS and CDR2 FQNEAQ. As DNA, the CDR3 is TGTGCCAGCAGCTCCCGGAGAACCTCCTACGAGCAGTACTTC. It yields the protein CASSSRRTSYEQYF.

This rearrangement joins TRBV10-1 to TRBJ2-7; possibly TRBD1 for D (6 bases). CDR1 is WNHNN, CDR2 SYGVQD, per germline (reference sequence). V was cut by 4 bases and J by 7 bases, with 17 bases left in between. This CDR3 spans 14 amino acids. CDR3 in DNA: TGCGCCAGCAGTGCCTTCAGGGGCTCGGGGGAGCAGTACTTC. It codes for CASSAFRGSGEQYF.

This sequence joins TRBV13 and TRBJ2-1; D ambiguous. Trimming stripped 5 bases from V and 9 bases from J, with 14 bases between. The length of the CDR3 is 13 residues. Germline CDR1 reads PRHDT; CDR2 reads FYEKMQ (reference sequence). CDR3 DNA: TGTGCCAGCAGCGCTAGTGGGCTTGGTGAGCAGTTCTTC. Protein: CASSASGLGEQFF.

The V call is TRBV7-2, the J call TRBJ2-1, with 10 bases fitting TRBD2. Looked up from germline, CDR1 is SGHTA and CDR2 is FQGNSA. The CDR3 spans 14 residues. V lost 4 bases to trimming and J lost 7 bases; unmatched junction nucleotides: 4. CDR3 sequence (DNA): TGTGCCAGCAGCTACACAGCGGGAGGGAATGAGCAGTTCTTC. Protein sequence: CASSYTAGGNEQFF.

This clone was seen once. This sequence joins TRBV28 and TRBJ2-7; D perhaps matches TRBD2 (5 bases). Trimming removed 3 bases from V and 7 bases from J, with 16 bases in between. The CDR3 extends over 14 amino acids. The germline V gene has CDR1 MDHEN and CDR2 SYDVKM. The CDR3 nucleotides are TGTGCCAGCAGTTTTGGGCAGATCTGGAGGGAGCAGTACTTC. Encoded protein: CASSFGQIWREQYF. Based on the CDR3 plus reference TRBV28 and TRBJ2-7, the full variable domain is DVKVTQSSRYLVKRTGEKVFLECVQDMDHENMFWYRQDPGLGLRLIYFSYDVKMKEKGDIPEGYSVSREKKERFSLILESASTNQTSMYLCASSFGQIWREQYFGPGTRLTVT.

The chain couples TRBV10-3 to TRBJ2-5; D may correspond to TRBD1 or TRBD2 (6 bases each). CDR1 and CDR2 from the germline V gene are ENHRY and SYGVKD. The CDR3 spans 15 residues. The germline V and J ends were trimmed by 10 bases and 2 bases, with 20 bases remaining between them. CDR3 sequence: CATGGGAAPQETQYF. The CDR3 region has the DNA TGTGCCACCGGGGGCGGGGCTGCCCCTCAAGAGACCCAGTACTTC.

The table lists this clone with a count of one. This chain uses TRBV6-1 with TRBJ2-6; D uncertain. Per germline, CDR1 MNHNS and CDR2 SASEGT. The V end lost 4 bases, the J end lost 0 bases, and 10 bases lay between the germline ends. This CDR3 spans 16 amino acids. This chain's CDR3 is CASSAKSRSGANVLTF. CDR3 sequence (DNA): TGTGCCAGCAGTGCGAAGTCGCGCTCTGGGGCCAACGTCCTGACTTTC.

The chain joins TRBV7-9 to TRBJ2-2; no firm D call. There are 14 residues in the CDR3. V lost 4 bases and J lost 3, with 9 bases in between. Per germline, CDR1 SEHNR and CDR2 FQNEAQ (reference sequence). The CDR3 loop is CASSSWMDTGELFF. CDR3 sequence (DNA): TGTGCCAGCAGCTCGTGGATGGACACCGGGGAGCTGTTTTTT.

In the case of this clone: This specimen includes other DNA sequences encoding the same CDR3. The rearrangement links TRBV5-5 to TRBJ2-7, with D uncertain. The CDR3 covers 12 residues. Per germline, CDR1 SGHKS and CDR2 YYEKEE (reference sequence). The V end lost 2 bases, the J end lost 0 bases, and 3 bases lay between the germline ends. The CDR3 region is CASSLTSYEQYF. CDR3 DNA sequence: TGTGCCAGCAGCTTAACCTCCTACGAGCAGTACTTC.

This chain joins TRBV2 and TRBJ2-7; TRBD2 aligns across 11 bases. The CDR3 consists of 15 residues. Germline CDR1 and CDR2: SNHLY and FYNNEI. Written as DNA, the CDR3 is TGTCCCCGCCCTACCGGGACTAGCGGATCCTACGAGCAGTACTTC. Translation gives CPRPTGTSGSYEQYF.

The chain links TRBV11-3 to TRBJ2-5, with D possibly TRBD2 on 5 matching bases. From germline, CDR1 is SGHNT and CDR2 YENEEA. Trimming stripped 6 bases from V and 5 bases from J, with 13 bases between. This CDR3 region has 13 residues. CDR3 bases: TGTGCCAGCAGGGGCGTGGCTAGCGAGACCCAGTACTTC. It yields the protein CASRGVASETQYF.

The rearrangement joins TRBV7-2 to TRBJ1-1; unclear D gene. Trimming shortened V by 6 bases and J by 11 bases, and 13 bases separated the two germline ends. Germline CDR1 is SGHTA and CDR2 is FQGNSA. The CDR3 totals 11 residues. The CDR3 nucleotides read TGTGCCAGCAGAGAAGCGATCAGGGCTTTCTTT. Protein sequence: CASREAIRAFF.

The chain carries TRBV28 and TRBJ2-1; 8 bases are shared with TRBD1. The V segment lost 1 base and the J segment 2 bases; nucleotides outside the gene matches: 4. This CDR3 has 16 amino acids. Per the germline V gene, CDR1 is MDHEN and CDR2 is SYDVKM. The CDR3 region is CASSLSGTGPYNEQFF. The CDR3 bases are TGTGCCAGCAGTTTATCCGGGACAGGTCCCTACAATGAGCAGTTCTTC.

The chain has TRBV28 and TRBJ1-4, with 7 positions matching TRBD1. Germline CDR1 is MDHEN and CDR2 is SYDVKM. V lost 11 bases and J lost 10; bases outside the gene matches: 13. The CDR3 totals 13 residues. CDR3 nucleotide sequence: TGTGCCGTCAAGACAGGGAATGAGGGAAAACTGTTTTTT. It codes for CAVKTGNEGKLFF.

CDR3 in DNA: TGTGCCAGTAGCAGACAGGGGACTAGCGTTGGGGATACGCAGTATTTT. It yields the protein CASSRQGTSVGDTQYF. The chain employs TRBV19 and TRBJ2-3; 10 bases are a match to TRBD2. This CDR3 region has 16 residues. Germline values: CDR1 LNHDA, CDR2 SQIVND (reference sequence). The J segment lost 6 bases and the V segment lost 6 bases, leaving 12 bases of the junction unmatched.

In the case of this clone: Other nucleotide sequences from this sample produce the same CDR3. This chain joins TRBV11-2 and TRBJ2-1; 10 positions agree with TRBD1. The CDR3 runs 15 residues. Germline-derived CDR1 and CDR2 are SGHAT and FQNNGV. After removal of 1 base from V and 3 bases from J, the junction contained 0 bases not matched to a gene. CDR3: CASSLGTGGYNEQFF. The CDR3 DNA reads TGTGCCAGCAGCTTAGGGACAGGGGGCTACAATGAGCAGTTCTTC. Full variable domain (missing parts from reference TRBV11-2 and TRBJ2-1): EAGVAQSPRYKIIEKRQSVAFWCNPISGHATLYWYQQILGQGPKLLIQFQNNGVVDDSQLPKDRFSAERLKGVDSTLKIQPAKLEDSAVYLCASSLGTGGYNEQFFGPGTRLTVL.

The V and J genes are TRBV10-3 and TRBJ2-7; possible D gene TRBD1, 5 bases. The CDR3 runs to 12 residues. Trimming took 8 bases from V and 6 from J, leaving 14 bases between them. CDR1 and CDR2 (germline): ENHRY, SYGVKD. The CDR3 loop is CAIQEAGLEQYF. The CDR3 nucleotides read TGTGCCATCCAGGAAGCAGGGCTCGAGCAGTACTTC.